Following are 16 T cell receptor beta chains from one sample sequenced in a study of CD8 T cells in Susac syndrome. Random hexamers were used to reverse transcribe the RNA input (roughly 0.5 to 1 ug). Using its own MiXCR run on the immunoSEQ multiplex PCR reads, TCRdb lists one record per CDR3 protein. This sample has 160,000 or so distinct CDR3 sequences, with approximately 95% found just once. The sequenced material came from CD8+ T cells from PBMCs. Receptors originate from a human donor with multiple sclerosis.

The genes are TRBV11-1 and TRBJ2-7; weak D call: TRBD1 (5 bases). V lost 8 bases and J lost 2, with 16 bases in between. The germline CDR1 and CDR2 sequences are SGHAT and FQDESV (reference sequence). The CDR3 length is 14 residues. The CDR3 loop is CASADRTSTYEQYF. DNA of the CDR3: TGTGCCAGCGCGGATAGGACATCCACCTACGAGCAGTACTTC.

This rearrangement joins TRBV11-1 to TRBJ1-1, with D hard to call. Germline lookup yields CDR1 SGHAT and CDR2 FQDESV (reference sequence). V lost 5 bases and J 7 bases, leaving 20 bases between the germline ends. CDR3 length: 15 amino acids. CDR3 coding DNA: TGTGCCAGCAGCCCCCAGGACGGGAACTTTGATGAAGCTTTCTTT. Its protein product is CASSPQDGNFDEAFF.

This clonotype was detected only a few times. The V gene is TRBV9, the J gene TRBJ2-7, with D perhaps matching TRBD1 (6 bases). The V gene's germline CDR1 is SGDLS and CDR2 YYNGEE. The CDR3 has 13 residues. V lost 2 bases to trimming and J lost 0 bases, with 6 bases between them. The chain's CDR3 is CASSVGASYEQYF. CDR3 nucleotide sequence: TGTGCCAGCAGCGTGGGGGCCTCCTACGAGCAGTACTTC. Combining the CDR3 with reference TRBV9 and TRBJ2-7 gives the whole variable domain DSGVTQTPKHLITATGQRVTLRCSPRSGDLSVYWYQQSLDQGLQFLIQYYNGEERAKGNILERFSAQQFPDLHSELNLSSLELGDSALYFCASSVGASYEQYFGPGTRLTVT.

The CDR3 loop reads CASTGRENQPQHF. CDR3 coding DNA: TGTGCCAGCACGGGACGAGAGAATCAGCCCCAGCATTTT. This chain connects TRBV2 to TRBJ1-5; tentatively, D is TRBD1 (5 bases). Trimming shortened V by 7 bases and J by 4 bases, and 11 bases separated the two germline ends. Germline assignment: CDR1 SNHLY and CDR2 FYNNEI. CDR3 length equals 13 residues.

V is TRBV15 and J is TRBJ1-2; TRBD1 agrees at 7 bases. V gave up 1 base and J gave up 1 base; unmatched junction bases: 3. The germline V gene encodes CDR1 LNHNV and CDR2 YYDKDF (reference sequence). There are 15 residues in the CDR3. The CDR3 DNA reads TGTGCCACCAGCAGAGCGAGGGGGCTTAACTATGGCTACACCTTC. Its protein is CATSRARGLNYGYTF.

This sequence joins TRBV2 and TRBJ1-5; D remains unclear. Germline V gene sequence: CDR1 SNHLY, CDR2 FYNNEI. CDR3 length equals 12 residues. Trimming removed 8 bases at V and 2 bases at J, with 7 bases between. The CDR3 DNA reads TGTGCCAGCCAGTTTGGCAATCAGCCCCAGCATTTT. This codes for CASQFGNQPQHF.

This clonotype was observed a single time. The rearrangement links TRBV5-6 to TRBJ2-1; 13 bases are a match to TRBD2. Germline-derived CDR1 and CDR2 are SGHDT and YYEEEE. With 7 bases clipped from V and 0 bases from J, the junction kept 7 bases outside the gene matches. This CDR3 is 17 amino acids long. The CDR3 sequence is CASAGLAGEGSYNEQFF. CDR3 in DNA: TGTGCCAGCGCCGGACTAGCGGGAGAGGGCTCCTACAATGAGCAGTTCTTC.

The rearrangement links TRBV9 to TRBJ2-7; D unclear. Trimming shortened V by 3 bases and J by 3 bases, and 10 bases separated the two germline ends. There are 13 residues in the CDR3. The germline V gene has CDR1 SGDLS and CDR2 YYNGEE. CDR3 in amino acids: CASSASGLYEQYF. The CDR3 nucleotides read TGTGCCAGCAGCGCCAGTGGTCTCTACGAGCAGTACTTC.

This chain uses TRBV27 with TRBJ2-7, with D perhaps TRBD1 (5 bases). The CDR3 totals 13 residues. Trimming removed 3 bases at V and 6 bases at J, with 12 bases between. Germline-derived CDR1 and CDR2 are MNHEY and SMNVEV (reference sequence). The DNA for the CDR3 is TGTGCCAGCAGTTTGGGCAGGGCGACCGAGCAGTACTTC. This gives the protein CASSLGRATEQYF.

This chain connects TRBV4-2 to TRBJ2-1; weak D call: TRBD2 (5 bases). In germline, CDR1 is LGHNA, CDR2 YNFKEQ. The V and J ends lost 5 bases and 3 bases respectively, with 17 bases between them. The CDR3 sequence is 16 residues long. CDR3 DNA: TGTGCCAGCAGCGAAGCCCCAGCGGCCCACTACAATGAGCAGTTCTTC. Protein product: CASSEAPAAHYNEQFF.

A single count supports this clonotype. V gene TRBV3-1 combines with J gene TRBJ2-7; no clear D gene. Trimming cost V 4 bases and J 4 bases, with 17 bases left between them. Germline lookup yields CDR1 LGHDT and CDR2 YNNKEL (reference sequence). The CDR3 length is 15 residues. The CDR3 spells CASSPGRSLGYEQYF. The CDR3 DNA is TGTGCCAGCAGCCCCGGCAGATCTCTGGGATACGAGCAGTACTTC.

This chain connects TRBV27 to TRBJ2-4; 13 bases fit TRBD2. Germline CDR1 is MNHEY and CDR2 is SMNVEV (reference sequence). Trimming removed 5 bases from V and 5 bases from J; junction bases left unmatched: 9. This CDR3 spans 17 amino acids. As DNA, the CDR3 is TGTGCCAGCAGTGACAGGACTAGCGGGAGCTTGCAAAACATTCAGTACTTC. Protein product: CASSDRTSGSLQNIQYF.

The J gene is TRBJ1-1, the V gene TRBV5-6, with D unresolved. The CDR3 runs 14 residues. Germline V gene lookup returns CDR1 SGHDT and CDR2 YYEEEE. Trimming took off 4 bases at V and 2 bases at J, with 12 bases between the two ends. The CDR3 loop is CASSLELANTEAFF. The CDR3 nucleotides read TGTGCCAGCAGCCTTGAACTAGCAAACACTGAAGCTTTCTTT.

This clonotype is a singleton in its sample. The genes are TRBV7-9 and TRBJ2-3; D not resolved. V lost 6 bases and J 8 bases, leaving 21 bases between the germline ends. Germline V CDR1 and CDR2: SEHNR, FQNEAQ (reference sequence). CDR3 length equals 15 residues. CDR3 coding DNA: TGTGCCAGCAGGGAGAGCTTAAGTCCGGGTGGTACGCAGTATTTT. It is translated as CASRESLSPGGTQYF. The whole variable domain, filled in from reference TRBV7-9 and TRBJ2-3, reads DTGVSQNPRHKITKRGQNVTFRCDPISEHNRLYWYRQTLGQGPEFLTYFQNEAQLEKSRLLSDRFSAERPKGSFSTLEIQRTEQGDSAMYLCASRESLSPGGTQYFGPGTRLTVL.

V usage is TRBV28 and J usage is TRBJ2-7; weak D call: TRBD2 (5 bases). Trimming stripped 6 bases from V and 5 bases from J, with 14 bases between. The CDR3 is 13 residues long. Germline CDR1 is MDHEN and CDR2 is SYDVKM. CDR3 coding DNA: TGTGCCAGCAGATACCCCGGACTCGACGAGCAGTACTTC. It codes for CASRYPGLDEQYF.

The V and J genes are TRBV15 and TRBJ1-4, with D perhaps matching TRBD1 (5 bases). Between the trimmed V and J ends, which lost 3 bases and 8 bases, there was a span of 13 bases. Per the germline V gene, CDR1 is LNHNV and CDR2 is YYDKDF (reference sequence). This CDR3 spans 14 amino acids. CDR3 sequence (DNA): TGTGCCACCAGCAGGGGCAGGGTTAACGAAAAACTGTTTTTT. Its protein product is CATSRGRVNEKLFF.